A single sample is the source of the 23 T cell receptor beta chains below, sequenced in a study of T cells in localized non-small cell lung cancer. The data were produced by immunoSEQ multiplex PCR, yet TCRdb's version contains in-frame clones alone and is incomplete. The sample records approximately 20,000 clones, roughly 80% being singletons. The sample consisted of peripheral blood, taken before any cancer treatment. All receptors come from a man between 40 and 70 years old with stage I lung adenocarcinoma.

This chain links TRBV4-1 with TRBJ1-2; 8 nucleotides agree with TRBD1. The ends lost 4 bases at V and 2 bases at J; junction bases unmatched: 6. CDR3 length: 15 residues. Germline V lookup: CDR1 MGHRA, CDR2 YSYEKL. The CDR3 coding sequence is TGCGCCAGCAGCCCTAAGGGACAGGCGAACTATGGCTACACCTTC. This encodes CASSPKGQANYGYTF.

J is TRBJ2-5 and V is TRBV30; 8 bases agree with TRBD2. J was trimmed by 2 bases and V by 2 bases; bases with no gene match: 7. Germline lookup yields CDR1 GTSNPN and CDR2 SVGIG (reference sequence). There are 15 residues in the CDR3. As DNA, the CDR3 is TGTGCCTGGAGTACTCAAGCGGGGGCTCAAGAGACCCAGTACTTC. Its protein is CAWSTQAGAQETQYF.

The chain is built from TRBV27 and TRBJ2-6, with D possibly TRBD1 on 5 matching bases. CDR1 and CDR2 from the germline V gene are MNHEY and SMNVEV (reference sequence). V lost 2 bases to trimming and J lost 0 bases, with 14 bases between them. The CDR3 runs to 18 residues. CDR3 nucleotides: TGTGCCAGCAGTTTAATTGCAGGGCCTAGCTCTGGGGCCAACGTCCTGACTTTC. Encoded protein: CASSLIAGPSSGANVLTF.

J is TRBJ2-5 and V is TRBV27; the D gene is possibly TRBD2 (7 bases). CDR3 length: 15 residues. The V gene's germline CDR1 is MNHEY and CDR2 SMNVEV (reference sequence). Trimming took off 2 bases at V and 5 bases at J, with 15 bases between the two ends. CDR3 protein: CASSLNRRGGETQYF. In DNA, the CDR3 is TGTGCCAGCAGTTTAAACCGCAGGGGAGGGGAGACCCAGTACTTC.

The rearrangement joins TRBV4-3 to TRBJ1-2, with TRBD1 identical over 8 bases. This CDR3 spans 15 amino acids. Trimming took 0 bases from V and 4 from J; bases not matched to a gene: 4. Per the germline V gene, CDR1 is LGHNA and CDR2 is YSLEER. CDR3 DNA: TGCGCCAGCAGCCAAGATCACGGGACAGGCTATGGCTACACCTTC. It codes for CASSQDHGTGYGYTF.

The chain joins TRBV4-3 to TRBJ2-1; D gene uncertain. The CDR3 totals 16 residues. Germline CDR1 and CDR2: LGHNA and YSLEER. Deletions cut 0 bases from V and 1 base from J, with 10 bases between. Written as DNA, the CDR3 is TGCGCCAGCAGCCAAGACGACTCTAATTCCTACAATGAGCAGTTCTTC. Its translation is CASSQDDSNSYNEQFF.

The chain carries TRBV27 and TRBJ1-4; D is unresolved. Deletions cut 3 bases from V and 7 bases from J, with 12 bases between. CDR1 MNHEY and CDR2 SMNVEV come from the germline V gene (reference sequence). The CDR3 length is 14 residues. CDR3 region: CASSLSLWGEKLFF. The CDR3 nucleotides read TGTGCCAGCAGTTTGTCCCTCTGGGGTGAAAAACTGTTTTTT.

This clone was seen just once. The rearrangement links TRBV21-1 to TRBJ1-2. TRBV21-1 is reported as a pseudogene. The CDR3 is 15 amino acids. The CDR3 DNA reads TGTGCCAAGCTCCTGTCGCTTCCGGGACCGTATGGCTACACCTTC. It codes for CAKLLSLPGPYGYTF.

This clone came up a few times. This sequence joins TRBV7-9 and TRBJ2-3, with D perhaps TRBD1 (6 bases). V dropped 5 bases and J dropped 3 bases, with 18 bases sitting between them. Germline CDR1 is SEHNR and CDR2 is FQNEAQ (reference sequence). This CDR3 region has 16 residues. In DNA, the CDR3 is TGTGCCAGCAGCGTCGGCTGGGGGCCTTTAACAGATACGCAGTATTTT. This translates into CASSVGWGPLTDTQYF.

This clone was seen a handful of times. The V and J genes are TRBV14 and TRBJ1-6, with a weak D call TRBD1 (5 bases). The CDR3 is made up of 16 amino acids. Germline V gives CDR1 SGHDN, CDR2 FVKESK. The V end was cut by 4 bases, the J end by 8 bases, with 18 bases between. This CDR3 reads CASSPALATAYSPLHF. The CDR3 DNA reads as TGTGCCAGCAGCCCGGCCCTTGCGACAGCCTATTCACCCCTCCACTTT.

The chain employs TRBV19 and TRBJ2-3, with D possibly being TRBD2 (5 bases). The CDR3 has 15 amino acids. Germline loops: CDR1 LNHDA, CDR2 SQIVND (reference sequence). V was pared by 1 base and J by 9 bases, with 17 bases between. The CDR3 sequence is CASSIGRFGPATQYF. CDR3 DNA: TGTGCCAGTAGTATAGGGAGGTTCGGACCAGCGACGCAGTATTTT.

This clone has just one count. The DNA of the CDR3 is TGTGCCACCAGCAAAACTTGGGGGGGGGAACACGAGCAGTACTTC. Protein sequence: CATSKTWGGEHEQYF. The chain links TRBV15 to TRBJ2-7; 7 bases are shared with TRBD2. The germline CDR1 and CDR2 sequences are LNHNV and YYDKDF (reference sequence). The CDR3 sequence is 15 residues long. V lost 4 bases to trimming and J lost 5 bases; unmatched junction nucleotides: 11.

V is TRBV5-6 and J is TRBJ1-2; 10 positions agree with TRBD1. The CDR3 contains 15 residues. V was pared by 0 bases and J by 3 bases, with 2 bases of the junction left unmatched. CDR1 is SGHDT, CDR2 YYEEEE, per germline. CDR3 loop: CASSLGQGAHYGYTF. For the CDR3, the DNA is TGTGCCAGCAGCTTGGGACAGGGGGCTCACTATGGCTACACCTTC.

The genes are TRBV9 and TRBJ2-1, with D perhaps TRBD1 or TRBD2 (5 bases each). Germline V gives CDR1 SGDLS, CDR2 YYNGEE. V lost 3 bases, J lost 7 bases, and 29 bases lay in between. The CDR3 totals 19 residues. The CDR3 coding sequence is TGTGCCAGCAGCGAAGATCTTAGATTTACCGGGACGCTGGGGAATGAGCAGTTCTTC. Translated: CASSEDLRFTGTLGNEQFF. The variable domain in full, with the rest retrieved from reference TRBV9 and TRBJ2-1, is DSGVTQTPKHLITATGQRVTLRCSPRSGDLSVYWYQQSLDQGLQFLIQYYNGEERAKGNILERFSAQQFPDLHSELNLSSLELGDSALYFCASSEDLRFTGTLGNEQFFGPGTRLTVL.

This CDR3 reads CASSLGRTGELFF. As DNA, the CDR3 is TGTGCCAGCAGCTTAGGGAGGACCGGGGAGCTGTTTTTT. V usage is TRBV11-1 and J usage is TRBJ2-2; a possible D gene is TRBD2 (5 bases). Per the germline V gene, CDR1 is SGHAT and CDR2 is FQDESV (reference sequence). With 1 base removed from V and 5 bases from J, the gap between germline ends came to 5 bases. The CDR3 consists of 13 residues.

CDR3 residues: CASSLEASGLQQYF. As DNA, the CDR3 is TGTGCCAGCAGCTTAGAGGCTAGCGGGTTGCAGCAGTATTTT. The chain links TRBV11-2 to TRBJ2-3, with TRBD2 matching over 8 bases. CDR3 size: 14 residues. The V and J ends lost 0 bases and 11 bases, in that order; junction bases with no gene match: 7. Germline-derived CDR1 and CDR2 are SGHAT and FQNNGV.

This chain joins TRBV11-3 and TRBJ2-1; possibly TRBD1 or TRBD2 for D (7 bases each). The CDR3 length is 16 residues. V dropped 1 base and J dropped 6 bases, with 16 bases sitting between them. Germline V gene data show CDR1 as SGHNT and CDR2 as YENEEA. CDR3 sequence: CASSLGGRGGLNEQFF. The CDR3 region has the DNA TGTGCCAGCAGCTTAGGTGGCAGGGGGGGTCTCAATGAGCAGTTCTTC.

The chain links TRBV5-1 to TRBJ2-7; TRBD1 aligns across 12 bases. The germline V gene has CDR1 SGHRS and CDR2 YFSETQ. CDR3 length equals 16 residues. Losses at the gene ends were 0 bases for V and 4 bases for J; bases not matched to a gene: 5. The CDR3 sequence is CASSLAGQGAAYEQYF. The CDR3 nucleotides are TGCGCCAGCAGCTTGGCGGGACAGGGGGCTGCATACGAGCAGTACTTC. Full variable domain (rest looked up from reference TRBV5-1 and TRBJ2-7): KAGVTQTPRYLIKTRGQQVTLSCSPISGHRSVSWYQQTPGQGLQFLFEYFSETQRNKGNFPGRFSGRQFSNSRSEMNVSTLELGDSALYLCASSLAGQGAAYEQYFGPGTRLTVT.

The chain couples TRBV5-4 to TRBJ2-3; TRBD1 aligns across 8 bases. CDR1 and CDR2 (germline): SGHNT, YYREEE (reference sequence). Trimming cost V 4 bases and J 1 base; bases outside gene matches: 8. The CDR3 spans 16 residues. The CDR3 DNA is TGTGCCAGCAGCCTTCCCGGACAGGGCGGCACAGATACGCAGTATTTT. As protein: CASSLPGQGGTDTQYF.

CDR3 sequence: CSASLMGEQYF. The CDR3 DNA is TGCAGTGCTAGCCTGATGGGGGAGCAGTACTTC. The chain links TRBV20-1 to TRBJ2-7; no firm D call. This CDR3 is built from 11 residues. Trimming removed 3 bases at V and 7 bases at J, with 10 bases between. Germline lookup yields CDR1 DFQATT and CDR2 SNEGSKA (reference sequence).

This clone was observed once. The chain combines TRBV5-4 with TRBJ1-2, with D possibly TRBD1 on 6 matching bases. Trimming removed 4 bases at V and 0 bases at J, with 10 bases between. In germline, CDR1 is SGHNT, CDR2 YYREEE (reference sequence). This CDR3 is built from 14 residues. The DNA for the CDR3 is TGTGCCAGCAGCATACAGGGTTCTAACTATGGCTACACCTTC. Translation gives CASSIQGSNYGYTF.

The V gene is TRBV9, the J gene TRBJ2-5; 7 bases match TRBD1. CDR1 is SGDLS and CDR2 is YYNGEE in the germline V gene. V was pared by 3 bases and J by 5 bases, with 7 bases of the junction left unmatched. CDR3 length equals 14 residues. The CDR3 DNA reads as TGTGCCAGCAGCGACCTGACAGGGCCCGAGACCCAGTACTTC. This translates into CASSDLTGPETQYF.

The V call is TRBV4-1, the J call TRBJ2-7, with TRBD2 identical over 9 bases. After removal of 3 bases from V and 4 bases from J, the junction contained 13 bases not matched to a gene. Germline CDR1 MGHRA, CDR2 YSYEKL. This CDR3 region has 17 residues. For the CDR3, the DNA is TGCGCCAGCAGCCAGGGAACTTTAGCGGGGGCCCTTTACGAGCAGTACTTC. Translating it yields CASSQGTLAGALYEQYF.